This is a list of T cell receptor beta chains from one sample in a study of identifying expanded T cells in peripheral blood. Measured with immunoSEQ multiplex PCR; TCRdb has only the in-frame clones, and not every one. The sample includes some 120,000 clones, over 65% of them seen just once. The source material was blood. These TCRs come from a person aged 18-69 years in good health. Each CDR3 is given with its conserved first and last residue. Fields, in order: D gene, J gene, V gene, clone size, CDR3 protein, CDR3 DNA. D genes are given only for firm matches. Expanded clones are given a class, and other clones once, few, many or no size at all.

-,TRBJ1-1,TRBV11-1,-,CASSLEPLKRTFF,TGTGCCAGCAGCTTAGAGCCATTAAAGCGGACTTTCTTT
TRBD1,TRBJ2-5,TRBV7-9,-,CASSLVQGNQETQYF,TGTGCCAGCAGCTTAGTACAGGGGAACCAAGAGACCCAGTACTTC
TRBD1,TRBJ2-5,TRBV6-1,-,CASIPGQGFKETQYF,TGTGCCAGTATACCGGGACAGGGATTTAAAGAGACCCAGTACTTC
TRBD1,TRBJ1-3,TRBV19,-,CASGGQRRNTIYF,TGTGCCAGCGGGGGACAGAGGCGAAACACCATATATTTT
-,TRBJ1-2,TRBV6-5,few,CASSYKAAIRYYGYTF,TGTGCCAGCAGTTATAAAGCGGCCATTCGGTACTATGGCTACACCTTC
-,TRBJ1-1,TRBV11-3,few,CASSPGPMNTEAFF,TGTGCCAGCAGCCCCGGACCTATGAACACTGAAGCTTTCTTT
-,TRBJ2-2,TRBV21-1,-,CASSKGGDRENTGELFF,TGTGCCAGCAGCAAAGGGGGGGACAGGGAAAACACCGGGGAGCTGTTTTTT
-,TRBJ1-2,TRBV7-2,few,CASSFLMSSGGYTF,TGTGCCAGCAGCTTTTTGATGTCTTCGGGCGGCTACACCTTC
-,TRBJ1-3,TRBV7-2,-,CASTLQGSGNTIYF,TGTGCCAGCACCCTACAGGGCTCTGGAAACACCATATATTTT
-,TRBJ2-7,TRBV10-2,-,CASSKTGTIYEQYF,TGCGCCAGCAGCAAAACCGGGACAATTTACGAGCAGTACTTC
-,TRBJ2-6,TRBV30,-,CAWGKFRNGANVLTF,TGTGCCTGGGGAAAATTTCGTAATGGGGCCAACGTCCTGACTTTC
-,TRBJ2-7,TRBV2,-,CASSEGNPIGGPGRREQYF,TGTGCCAGCAGTGAAGGAAACCCAATCGGAGGGCCGGGTAGACGCGAGCAGTACTTC
-,TRBJ2-3,TRBV18,-,CASSPMWGGTDTQYF,TGTGCCAGCTCACCCATGTGGGGGGGCACAGATACGCAGTATTTT
-,TRBJ1-1,TRBV29-1,-,CSVADSTEAFF,TGCAGCGTTGCCGACAGCACTGAAGCTTTCTTT
-,TRBJ2-1,TRBV9,-,CASTSGNEQFF,TGTGCCAGCACCAGCGGGAATGAGCAGTTCTTC
TRBD2,TRBJ2-3,TRBV6-6,-,CASSNSGGAKDTQYF,TGTGCCAGCTCGAATAGCGGGGGGGCTAAAGATACGCAGTATTTT
TRBD2,TRBJ2-5,TRBV27,-,CASSLYRGGGETQYF,TGTGCCAGCAGTCTCTATCGCGGGGGTGGAGAGACCCAGTACTTC
-,TRBJ2-7,TRBV5-1,-,CASSLVHSINEQYF,TGCGCCAGCAGCTTGGTTCACAGTATTAACGAGCAGTACTTC
TRBD1,TRBJ1-5,TRBV7-6,few,CASSLARGTAPQPQHF,TGTGCCAGCAGCTTAGCCCGGGGGACAGCACCTCAGCCCCAGCATTTT
-,TRBJ2-1,TRBV5-1,-,CASSGGARYNEQFF,TGCGCCAGCAGCGGAGGAGCCCGCTACAATGAGCAGTTCTTC
TRBD1,TRBJ2-7,TRBV5-1,-,CASSHRDSGSYEQYF,TGCGCCAGCAGCCACCGGGACAGCGGTTCCTACGAGCAGTACTTC
-,TRBJ2-7,TRBV7-7,-,CASSRGNGYEQYF,TGTGCCAGCAGTCGGGGAAATGGCTACGAGCAGTACTTC
TRBD1,TRBJ1-3,TRBV7-9,-,CASSLAGGGSNAGNTIYF,TGTGCCAGCAGCTTAGCGGGAGGGGGCTCAAACGCGGGAAACACCATATATTTT
TRBD1,TRBJ1-1,TRBV18,-,CASSPGQGRTEAFF,TGTGCCAGCTCACCGGGACAGGGGAGGACTGAAGCTTTCTTT
-,TRBJ2-1,TRBV5-1,-,CASSPGQPSYNEQFF,TGCGCCAGCAGTCCAGGACAGCCCTCCTACAATGAGCAGTTCTTC
-,TRBJ2-1,TRBV5-1,-,CASSRQPTNNEQFF,TGCGCCAGCAGTCGACAACCTACAAACAATGAGCAGTTCTTC
-,TRBJ2-5,TRBV6-5,-,CASSYSGSPGEETQYF,TGTGCCAGCAGTTACTCGGGATCCCCCGGAGAAGAGACCCAGTACTTC
-,TRBJ1-3,TRBV11-3,few,CASSIHGENTIYF,TGTGCCAGCAGCATTCATGGGGAGAACACCATATATTTT
-,TRBJ2-7,TRBV19,-,CASNVGSNSYEQYF,TGTGCCAGTAATGTGGGCAGCAACTCCTACGAGCAGTACTTC
-,TRBJ1-2,TRBV7-8,-,CASSRLLPRHGHTLYGYTF,TGTGCCAGCAGCCGCTTATTACCCCGACACGGCCACACGTTATATGGCTACACCTTC
-,TRBJ2-1,TRBV7-2,-,CASSSTGIRGNEQFF,TGTGCCAGCAGCTCGACAGGTATAAGGGGCAATGAGCAGTTCTTC
-,TRBJ2-7,TRBV12-5,-,CASGLVRGEQYF,TGTGCTAGTGGTTTGGTACGGGGCGAGCAGTACTTC
-,TRBJ1-6,TRBV30,-,CAWSLTADSPLHF,TGTGCCTGGAGCTTGACAGCAGATTCACCCCTCCACTTT
-,TRBJ1-2,TRBV5-1,few,CASSLEGGKDGYTF,TGCGCCAGCAGCTTGGAGGGGGGCAAGGATGGCTACACCTTC
TRBD1,TRBJ2-7,TRBV5-1,-,CASSLERQGGEQYF,TGCGCCAGCAGCTTGGAAAGACAGGGGGGAGAGCAGTACTTC
-,TRBJ2-7,TRBV27,-,CASNYEQYF,TGTGCCAGCAATTACGAGCAGTACTTC
-,TRBJ2-7,TRBV5-1,-,CASSLGQGWDEQYF,TGCGCCAGCAGCTTGGGTCAGGGATGGGACGAGCAGTACTTC
TRBD2,TRBJ2-7,TRBV25-1,-,CASSGGGSSYEQYF,TGTGCCAGCAGTGGGGGGGGTAGCTCCTACGAGCAGTACTTC
-,TRBJ1-2,TRBV7-9,-,CVIGVGSNYGYTF,TGTGTCATCGGTGTAGGATCTAACTATGGCTACACCTTC
-,TRBJ2-3,TRBV6-5,-,CASNRAGGADTQYF,TGTGCCAGCAACCGAGCAGGGGGGGCCGATACGCAGTATTTT
-,TRBJ2-7,TRBV29-1,-,CSVEDRNGYEQYF,TGCAGCGTTGAAGATCGGAACGGCTACGAGCAGTACTTC
TRBD1,TRBJ1-2,TRBV27,once,CASSFGQGYGYTF,TGTGCCAGCAGTTTTGGACAGGGTTATGGCTACACCTTC
TRBD1,TRBJ2-1,TRBV7-7,-,CASSLTGERDEQFF,TGTGCCAGCAGCCTAACAGGGGAAAGGGATGAGCAGTTCTTC
-,TRBJ2-6,TRBV12-5,-,CASDEGDPLSGANVLTF,TGTGCTAGTGATGAGGGAGATCCGCTCTCTGGGGCCAACGTCCTGACTTTC
TRBD2,TRBJ2-2,TRBV9,-,CASSVAVAGANTGELFF,TGTGCCAGCAGCGTAGCGGTAGCGGGGGCAAACACCGGGGAGCTGTTTTTT
TRBD1,TRBJ1-6,TRBV18,-,CASSPRTGHNSPLHF,TGTGCCAGCTCACCAAGGACAGGGCATAATTCACCCCTCCACTTT
TRBD2,TRBJ2-1,TRBV15,-,CATSTSGDFNEQFF,TGTGCCACCAGCACTAGCGGGGACTTCAATGAGCAGTTCTTC
-,TRBJ1-2,TRBV4-1,few,CASHPGQIAFYGYTF,TGCGCCAGCCACCCGGGGCAGATCGCTTTCTATGGCTACACCTTC
TRBD1,TRBJ1-4,TRBV9,once,CASSVGGTGNEKLFF,TGTGCCAGCAGCGTAGGTGGGACAGGGAATGAAAAACTGTTTTTT
-,TRBJ1-6,TRBV14,once,CASSQLALRNSPLHF,TGTGCCAGCAGCCAACTAGCCCTCAGGAATTCACCCCTCCACTTT
-,TRBJ1-4,TRBV18,-,CASSPPWAVEKLFF,TGTGCCAGCTCACCACCGTGGGCAGTCGAAAAACTGTTTTTT
TRBD1,TRBJ1-4,TRBV7-9,-,CASSPQQGEPLNEKLFF,TGTGCCAGCAGCCCACAACAGGGGGAGCCTCTAAATGAAAAACTGTTTTTT
-,TRBJ2-5,TRBV12-5,-,CASGVTPQDFDRWTQYF,TGTGCTAGTGGTGTGACCCCGCAGGATTTTGATAGGTGGACCCAGTACTTC
-,TRBJ2-6,TRBV27,-,CASSPPTRAGANVLTF,TGTGCCAGCAGTCCCCCCACCCGGGCTGGGGCCAACGTCCTGACTTTC